The rows below give T cell receptor beta chains drawn from one sample of a study of blood T cells in healthy people across ages. TCRdb used MiXCR to reprocess the 5' RACE reads, holding one entry per CDR3 protein. The sample has roughly 500,000 distinct CDR3 sequences; approximately 25% are singletons. These data also featured in a second study, about T cells of mothers and their children.

Source material: blood. These receptors were taken from a boy younger than 18 in good health. Both conserved end residues are part of each CDR3. The D gene is left open where the match is weak. Part of the rows lack a size; the others show once, few, many or a class for expanded clones.

CDR3nt: TGCAGCCCCTCGGCGGGGGGAAGGTGGGAGACCCAGTACTTC
CDR3aa: CSPSAGGRWETQYF
abundance: NA
j_gene: TRBJ2-5
v_gene: TRBV20-1
d_gene: TRBD2

CDR3nt: TGTGCCAGCAGCCCCGGTGACAGACCTAACACTGAAGCTTTCTTT
CDR3aa: CASSPGDRPNTEAFF
abundance: NA
j_gene: TRBJ1-1
v_gene: TRBV7-2
d_gene: NA

CDR3nt: TGCGCCAGCAGCCAACGACAGCCATACAATGAGCAGTTCTTC
CDR3aa: CASSQRQPYNEQFF
abundance: once
j_gene: TRBJ2-1
v_gene: TRBV4-1
d_gene: NA

CDR3nt: TGCGCCAGCAGCCTTGAGTCGGGGATCCAGTACTTC
CDR3aa: CASSLESGIQYF
abundance: many
j_gene: TRBJ2-5
v_gene: TRBV5-1
d_gene: NA

CDR3nt: TGTGCCAGCAGCTTAAATAGCGGGGCCGGTATGGGTGAGCAGTTCTTC
CDR3aa: CASSLNSGAGMGEQFF
abundance: once
j_gene: TRBJ2-1
v_gene: TRBV7-3
d_gene: TRBD2

CDR3nt: TGCGCCAGCAGCCAAGTACTTCTTTGGTTCTACAATGAGCAGTTCTTC
CDR3aa: CASSQVLLWFYNEQFF
abundance: few
j_gene: TRBJ2-1
v_gene: TRBV4-1
d_gene: NA

CDR3nt: TGCAGTGCTAGCCCGGGGGTAGCGGGACGCACAGATACGCAGTATTTT
CDR3aa: CSASPGVAGRTDTQYF
abundance: once
j_gene: TRBJ2-3
v_gene: TRBV20-1
d_gene: TRBD2

CDR3nt: TGTGCTAGTGGTCCGGGACAGGGGGTTGATGGCTACACCTTC
CDR3aa: CASGPGQGVDGYTF
abundance: NA
j_gene: TRBJ1-2
v_gene: TRBV12-5
d_gene: TRBD1

CDR3nt: TGTGCCAGCAGCGGGACAGGTACCGAGACCCAGTACTTC
CDR3aa: CASSGTGTETQYF
abundance: NA
j_gene: TRBJ2-5
v_gene: TRBV6-1
d_gene: TRBD1

CDR3nt: TGTGCCAGCAGTTTCTGGTCAGGGCGGCTTGAAGCTTTCTTT
CDR3aa: CASSFWSGRLEAFF
abundance: few
j_gene: TRBJ1-1
v_gene: TRBV28
d_gene: NA

CDR3nt: TGTGCCACCAGTCCCCCGGGGGATGCTAATGAAAAACTGTTTTTT
CDR3aa: CATSPPGDANEKLFF
abundance: few
j_gene: TRBJ1-4
v_gene: TRBV24-1
d_gene: NA

CDR3nt: TGTGCCAGCAGCTTAGGACGTCCGCCGTTCTTC
CDR3aa: CASSLGRPPFF
abundance: few
j_gene: TRBJ2-1
v_gene: TRBV11-2
d_gene: NA

CDR3nt: TGTGCCAGCAGCCCGACTAGCGGGAGGGCCAGGCATCACTACGAGCAGTACTTC
CDR3aa: CASSPTSGRARHHYEQYF
abundance: NA
j_gene: TRBJ2-7
v_gene: TRBV6-1
d_gene: TRBD2

CDR3nt: TGTGCCAGCAGCTTAGTGCGGACTAGCGGGAGGAACGAGCAGTACTTC
CDR3aa: CASSLVRTSGRNEQYF
abundance: NA
j_gene: TRBJ2-7
v_gene: TRBV7-2
d_gene: TRBD2

CDR3nt: TGCGCCAGCAGCTTGGCCATGACAGGAAATACAGATACGCAGTATTTT
CDR3aa: CASSLAMTGNTDTQYF
abundance: NA
j_gene: TRBJ2-3
v_gene: TRBV5-1
d_gene: NA

CDR3nt: TGTGCCAGCAGTACGGGACTCCTAGAGACCCAGTACTTC
CDR3aa: CASSTGLLETQYF
abundance: NA
j_gene: TRBJ2-5
v_gene: TRBV6-6
d_gene: NA

CDR3nt: TGCAGCGTTGAAGGACTCCAAAGCTCCTACAATGAGCAGTTCTTC
CDR3aa: CSVEGLQSSYNEQFF
abundance: NA
j_gene: TRBJ2-1
v_gene: TRBV29-1
d_gene: NA

CDR3nt: TGTGCCAGCAGTTTCAGGGGAATTGGGGCCAACGTCCTGACTTTC
CDR3aa: CASSFRGIGANVLTF
abundance: NA
j_gene: TRBJ2-6
v_gene: TRBV28
d_gene: NA

CDR3nt: TGTGCCAGCACCTTAAGGGTGACTAGCGAGTACCAAGAGACCCAGTACTTC
CDR3aa: CASTLRVTSEYQETQYF
abundance: NA
j_gene: TRBJ2-5
v_gene: TRBV12-3/TRBV12-4
d_gene: TRBD2

CDR3nt: TGTGCCACCAGTGATTTGCGAGGGGCCGACACCGGGGAGCTGTTTTTT
CDR3aa: CATSDLRGADTGELFF
abundance: NA
j_gene: TRBJ2-2
v_gene: TRBV24-1
d_gene: NA

CDR3nt: TGTGCCAGCAGCCCTGGGGACAGGTTCTACGAGCAGTACTTC
CDR3aa: CASSPGDRFYEQYF
abundance: NA
j_gene: TRBJ2-7
v_gene: TRBV28
d_gene: TRBD1

CDR3nt: TGCGCCAGCAGCCAGGGAGGTGGGAAAGAGACCCAGTACTTC
CDR3aa: CASSQGGGKETQYF
abundance: few
j_gene: TRBJ2-5
v_gene: TRBV4-3
d_gene: NA

CDR3nt: TGTGCCAGCAGTGAGACGACGGCCAAAAACATTCAGTACTTC
CDR3aa: CASSETTAKNIQYF
abundance: NA
j_gene: TRBJ2-4
v_gene: TRBV2
d_gene: NA

CDR3nt: TGCAGCGTTGAAGAGGGACTAGCGGGGGGGAATCGCTCCTACAATGAGCAGTTCTTC
CDR3aa: CSVEEGLAGGNRSYNEQFF
abundance: NA
j_gene: TRBJ2-1
v_gene: TRBV29-1
d_gene: TRBD2

CDR3nt: TGTGCCAGCAGTCCCTTGGGGGAGGGGGGCAAGCCCTACGAGCAGTACTTC
CDR3aa: CASSPLGEGGKPYEQYF
abundance: few
j_gene: TRBJ2-7
v_gene: TRBV12-3/TRBV12-4
d_gene: NA

CDR3nt: TGCAGTGCTAGAGATGGGGGACCTATCTACGAGCAGTACTTC
CDR3aa: CSARDGGPIYEQYF
abundance: NA
j_gene: TRBJ2-7
v_gene: TRBV20-1
d_gene: NA

CDR3nt: TGTGCCAGCAGTATACAGGGTGGGGAAAAACTGTTTTTT
CDR3aa: CASSIQGGEKLFF
abundance: NA
j_gene: TRBJ1-4
v_gene: TRBV27
d_gene: NA

CDR3nt: TGCGCCAGCAGCCAAGCCCGGGGGATCCAAGAGACCCAGTACTTC
CDR3aa: CASSQARGIQETQYF
abundance: NA
j_gene: TRBJ2-5
v_gene: TRBV4-3
d_gene: NA

CDR3nt: TGCAGTGCTAGAGGGACCGACGGCGAGCAGTACTTC
CDR3aa: CSARGTDGEQYF
abundance: few
j_gene: TRBJ2-7
v_gene: TRBV20-1
d_gene: NA

CDR3nt: TGTGCCAGCAGTGAGCAGGGACTAGCCAAAAACATTCAGTACTTC
CDR3aa: CASSEQGLAKNIQYF
abundance: few
j_gene: TRBJ2-4
v_gene: TRBV6-4
d_gene: NA

CDR3nt: TGTGCCAGTAGTATATTTGGACAAAGAGTCGGAGAGACCCAGTACTTC
CDR3aa: CASSIFGQRVGETQYF
abundance: NA
j_gene: TRBJ2-5
v_gene: TRBV19
d_gene: NA

CDR3nt: TGTGCCAGCAGAGAGACAGGGTATGGAAACATTCAGTACTTC
CDR3aa: CASRETGYGNIQYF
abundance: many
j_gene: TRBJ2-4
v_gene: TRBV25-1
d_gene: TRBD1

CDR3nt: TGCGCCAGCAGCTCAGGACCCAGGAATCGGACAGATACGCAGTATTTT
CDR3aa: CASSSGPRNRTDTQYF
abundance: NA
j_gene: TRBJ2-3
v_gene: TRBV5-1
d_gene: NA

CDR3nt: TGTGCCAGCAGCTTAATGGGCTATACTGAGCAGTTCTTC
CDR3aa: CASSLMGYTEQFF
abundance: NA
j_gene: TRBJ2-1
v_gene: TRBV7-3
d_gene: NA

CDR3nt: TGTGCCAGCTACCCCCAGGGGGGAGGGAACATTCAGTACTTC
CDR3aa: CASYPQGGGNIQYF
abundance: NA
j_gene: TRBJ2-4
v_gene: TRBV19
d_gene: NA

CDR3nt: TGTGCCAGCAGCCAAGCAAGAGGGGCAGGGGGGTACCAAGAGACCCAGTACTTC
CDR3aa: CASSQARGAGGYQETQYF
abundance: once
j_gene: TRBJ2-5
v_gene: TRBV4-2
d_gene: NA

CDR3nt: TGTGCCAGCAGACAGGGGCAAGGAAACACCATATATTTT
CDR3aa: CASRQGQGNTIYF
abundance: NA
j_gene: TRBJ1-3
v_gene: TRBV27
d_gene: TRBD1

CDR3nt: TGTGCCAGCAGCCCCCCTGGGGGACAGGGGTGGAATGAGCAGTTCTTC
CDR3aa: CASSPPGGQGWNEQFF
abundance: few
j_gene: TRBJ2-1
v_gene: TRBV7-8
d_gene: TRBD1

CDR3nt: TGCAGCGCGCTCAAAATGGGGGAGCAGTACTTC
CDR3aa: CSALKMGEQYF
abundance: few
j_gene: TRBJ2-7
v_gene: TRBV29-1
d_gene: NA

CDR3nt: TGTGCCAGCAGTTCAGACAGAGATCAAGAGACCCAGTACTTC
CDR3aa: CASSSDRDQETQYF
abundance: NA
j_gene: TRBJ2-5
v_gene: TRBV27
d_gene: NA

CDR3nt: TGTGCCAGCAGTTACAGGGACGATGAGCAGTTCTTC
CDR3aa: CASSYRDDEQFF
abundance: NA
j_gene: TRBJ2-1
v_gene: TRBV6-5
d_gene: NA

CDR3nt: TGTGCCAGTAGTATAGGCAGGGGCAATCAGCCCCAGCATTTT
CDR3aa: CASSIGRGNQPQHF
abundance: NA
j_gene: TRBJ1-5
v_gene: TRBV19
d_gene: NA

CDR3nt: TGTGCCAGCACTCCGGGACTAGCGGGAGTCATCTACGAGCAGTACTTC
CDR3aa: CASTPGLAGVIYEQYF
abundance: few
j_gene: TRBJ2-7
v_gene: TRBV6-2/TRBV6-3
d_gene: TRBD2

CDR3nt: TGTGCCAGCTTGGGGGTAACAGGGGAGAGCTCCTACAATGAGCAGTTCTTC
CDR3aa: CASLGVTGESSYNEQFF
abundance: few
j_gene: TRBJ2-1
v_gene: TRBV27
d_gene: TRBD1

CDR3nt: TGTGCCAGCAGTTCTCCTTCCGGTTTGAAAGAGACCCAGTACTTC
CDR3aa: CASSSPSGLKETQYF
abundance: NA
j_gene: TRBJ2-5
v_gene: TRBV28
d_gene: NA

CDR3nt: TGTGCCAGCAGTTTATCGCAGGGGGCGAACTATGGCCACACCTTC
CDR3aa: CASSLSQGANYGHTF
abundance: NA
j_gene: TRBJ1-2
v_gene: TRBV12-3/TRBV12-4
d_gene: TRBD1

CDR3nt: TGTGCCAGCAGTTTAGTCGGCCCGGCGTTCTTC
CDR3aa: CASSLVGPAFF
abundance: few
j_gene: TRBJ2-1
v_gene: TRBV28
d_gene: NA

CDR3nt: TGCAGTGCTTCAGGGGGAACTAATGAAAAACTGTTTTTT
CDR3aa: CSASGGTNEKLFF
abundance: few
j_gene: TRBJ1-4
v_gene: TRBV20-1
d_gene: TRBD1

CDR3nt: TGCGCCAGCAGCCCCTCAGACCCCCGCACCAAGTACAATGAGCAGTTCTTC
CDR3aa: CASSPSDPRTKYNEQFF
abundance: NA
j_gene: TRBJ2-1
v_gene: TRBV4-1
d_gene: NA

CDR3nt: TGTGCCAGCACGCGGACTAGCGGGACGAACACCGGGGAGCTGTTTTTT
CDR3aa: CASTRTSGTNTGELFF
abundance: NA
j_gene: TRBJ2-2
v_gene: TRBV9
d_gene: TRBD2

CDR3nt: TGTGCCAGCAGCCAAGACCCAGGGGGCGACGAAAAACTGTTTTTT
CDR3aa: CASSQDPGGDEKLFF
abundance: few
j_gene: TRBJ1-4
v_gene: TRBV4-2
d_gene: TRBD1

CDR3nt: TGCAGCGTTGCAGTATACCTAGCTTCCTCTTACAATGAGCAGTTCTTC
CDR3aa: CSVAVYLASSYNEQFF
abundance: few
j_gene: TRBJ2-1
v_gene: TRBV29-1
d_gene: NA

CDR3nt: TGTGCCAGCGGCGGGGGAGCGGTCTACGAGCAGTACTTC
CDR3aa: CASGGGAVYEQYF
abundance: few
j_gene: TRBJ2-7
v_gene: TRBV28
d_gene: TRBD2

CDR3nt: TGTGCCAGCAGTTTACGTACGGGAGTGGGAGAGACCCAGTACTTC
CDR3aa: CASSLRTGVGETQYF
abundance: NA
j_gene: TRBJ2-5
v_gene: TRBV28
d_gene: NA

CDR3nt: TGTGCCAGCAGTTACTCGAGGGGGGTTGGTCAGCCCCAGCATTTT
CDR3aa: CASSYSRGVGQPQHF
abundance: NA
j_gene: TRBJ1-5
v_gene: TRBV6-5
d_gene: NA